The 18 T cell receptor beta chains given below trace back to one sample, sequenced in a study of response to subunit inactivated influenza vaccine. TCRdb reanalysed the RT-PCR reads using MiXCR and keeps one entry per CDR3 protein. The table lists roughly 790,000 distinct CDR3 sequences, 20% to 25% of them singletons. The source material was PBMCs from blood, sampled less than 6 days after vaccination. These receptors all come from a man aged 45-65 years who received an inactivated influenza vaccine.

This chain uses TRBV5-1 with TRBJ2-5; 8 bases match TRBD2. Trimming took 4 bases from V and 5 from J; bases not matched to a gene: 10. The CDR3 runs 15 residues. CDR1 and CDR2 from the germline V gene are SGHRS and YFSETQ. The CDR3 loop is CASSPNSGIGETQYF. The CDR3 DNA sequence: TGCGCCAGCAGCCCCAATAGCGGGATAGGGGAGACCCAGTACTTC.

CDR3 bases: TGTGCCAGCACCATCTCAGATACGCAGTATTTT. Residues: CASTISDTQYF. This chain uses TRBV7-8 with TRBJ2-3, with D unclear. The CDR3 length is 11 residues. V lost 7 bases, J lost 4 bases, and 6 bases lay in between. Germline CDR1 reads SGHVS; CDR2 reads FQNEAQ.

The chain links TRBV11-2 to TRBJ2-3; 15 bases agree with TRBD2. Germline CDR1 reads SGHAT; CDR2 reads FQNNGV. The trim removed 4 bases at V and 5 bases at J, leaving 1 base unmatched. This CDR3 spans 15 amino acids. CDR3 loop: CASSSGLAGGDTQYF. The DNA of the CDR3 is TGTGCCAGCAGCTCGGGACTAGCGGGGGGAGATACGCAGTATTTT.

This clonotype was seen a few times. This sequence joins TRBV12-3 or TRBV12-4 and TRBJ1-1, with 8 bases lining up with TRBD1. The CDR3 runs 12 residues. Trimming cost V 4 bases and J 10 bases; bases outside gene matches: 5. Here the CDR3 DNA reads TGTGCCAGCAGTTCCGAGGACAGGGTAGCTTTCTTT. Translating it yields CASSSEDRVAFF.

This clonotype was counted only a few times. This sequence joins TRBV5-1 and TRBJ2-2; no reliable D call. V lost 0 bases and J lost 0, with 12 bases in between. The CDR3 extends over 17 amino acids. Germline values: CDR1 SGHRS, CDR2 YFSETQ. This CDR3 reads CASSLAVAFPNTGELFF. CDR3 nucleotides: TGCGCCAGCAGCTTGGCCGTGGCCTTCCCGAACACCGGGGAGCTGTTTTTT.

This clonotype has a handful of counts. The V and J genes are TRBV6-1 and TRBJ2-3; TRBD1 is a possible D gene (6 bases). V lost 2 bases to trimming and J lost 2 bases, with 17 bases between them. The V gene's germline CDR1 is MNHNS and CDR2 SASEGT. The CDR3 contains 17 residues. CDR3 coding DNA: TGTGCCAGCAGTGAATCGGACAGCCTAACTTCCACAGATACGCAGTATTTT. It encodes CASSESDSLTSTDTQYF.

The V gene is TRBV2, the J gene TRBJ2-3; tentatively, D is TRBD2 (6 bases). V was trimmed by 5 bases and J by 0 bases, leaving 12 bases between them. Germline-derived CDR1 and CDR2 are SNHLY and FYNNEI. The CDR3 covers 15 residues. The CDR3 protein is CASSPGTQSTDTQYF. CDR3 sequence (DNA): TGTGCCAGCAGTCCCGGGACTCAAAGCACAGATACGCAGTATTTT.

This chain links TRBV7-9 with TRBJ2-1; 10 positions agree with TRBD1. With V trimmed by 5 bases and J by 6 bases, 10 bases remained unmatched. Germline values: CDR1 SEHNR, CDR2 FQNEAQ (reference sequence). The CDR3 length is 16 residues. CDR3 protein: CASSPWLTGGPNEQFF. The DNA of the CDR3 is TGTGCCAGCAGCCCCTGGTTGACAGGGGGCCCCAATGAGCAGTTCTTC.

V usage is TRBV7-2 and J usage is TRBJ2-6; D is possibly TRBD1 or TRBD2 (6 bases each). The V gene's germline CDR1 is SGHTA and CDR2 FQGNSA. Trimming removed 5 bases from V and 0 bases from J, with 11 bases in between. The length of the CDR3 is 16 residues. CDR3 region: CASSTSGASGANVLTF. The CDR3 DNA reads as TGTGCCAGCAGCACCTCGGGGGCCTCTGGGGCCAACGTCCTGACTTTC.

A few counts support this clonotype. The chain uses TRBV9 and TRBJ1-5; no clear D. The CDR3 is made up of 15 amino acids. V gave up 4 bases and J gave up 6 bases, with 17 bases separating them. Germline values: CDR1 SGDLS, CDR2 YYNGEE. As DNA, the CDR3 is TGTGCCAGCAGCCCCTGGGGTAGCTTGGGTCAGCCCCAGCATTTT. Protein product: CASSPWGSLGQPQHF.

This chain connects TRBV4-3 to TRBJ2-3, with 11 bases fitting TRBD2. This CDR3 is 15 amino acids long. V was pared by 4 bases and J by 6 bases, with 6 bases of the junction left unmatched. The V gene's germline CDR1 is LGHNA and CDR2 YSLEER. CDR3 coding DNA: TGCGCCAGCAGCCTCGAGTGGACTAGCGGGGATACGCAGTATTTT. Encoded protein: CASSLEWTSGDTQYF.

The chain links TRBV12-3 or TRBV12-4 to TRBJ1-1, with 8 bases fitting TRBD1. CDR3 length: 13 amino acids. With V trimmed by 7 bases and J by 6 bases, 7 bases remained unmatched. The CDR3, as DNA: TGTGCCAGCACCCTGGACAGGGCCGCTGAAGCTTTCTTT. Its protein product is CASTLDRAAEAFF.

CDR3 residues: CASSQGQGIGRGEQFF. CDR3 in DNA: TGTGCCAGCAGCCAGGGACAGGGGATTGGGCGTGGGGAGCAGTTCTTC. J is TRBJ2-1 and V is TRBV7-9; 10 bases align to TRBD1. The germline CDR1 and CDR2 sequences are SEHNR and FQNEAQ (reference sequence). The junction had 14 bases not matched to a gene; V was cut back by 5 bases and J by 10 bases. The CDR3 has 16 amino acids.

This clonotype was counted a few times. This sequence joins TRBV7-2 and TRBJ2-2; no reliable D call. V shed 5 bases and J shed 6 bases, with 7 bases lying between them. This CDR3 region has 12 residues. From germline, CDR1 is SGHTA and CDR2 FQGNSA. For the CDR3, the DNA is TGTGCCAGCAGCGCAAAATCCGGGGAGCTGTTTTTT. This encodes CASSAKSGELFF.

CDR3 residues: CASSLGTVVPGELFF. The CDR3 DNA reads TGTGCCAGCAGCTTGGGGACAGTTGTGCCCGGGGAGCTGTTTTTT. This chain links TRBV5-5 with TRBJ2-2; D possibly corresponds to TRBD1 (6 bases). The germline V gene has CDR1 SGHKS and CDR2 YYEKEE (reference sequence). V lost 0 bases, J lost 6 bases, and 12 bases lay in between. This CDR3 is 15 amino acids long. The variable domain in full, with the rest retrieved from reference TRBV5-5 and TRBJ2-2, is DAGVTQSPTHLIKTRGQQVTLRCSPISGHKSVSWYQQVLGQGPQFIFQYYEKEERGRGNFPDRFSARQFPNYSSELNVNALLLGDSALYLCASSLGTVVPGELFFGEGSRLTVL.

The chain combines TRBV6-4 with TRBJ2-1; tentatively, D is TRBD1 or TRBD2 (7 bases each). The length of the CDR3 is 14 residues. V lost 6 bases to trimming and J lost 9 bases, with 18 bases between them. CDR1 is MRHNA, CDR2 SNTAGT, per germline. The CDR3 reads CASRAGTASGEQFF. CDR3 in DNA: TGTGCCAGCAGAGCGGGGACAGCGTCCGGTGAGCAGTTCTTC.

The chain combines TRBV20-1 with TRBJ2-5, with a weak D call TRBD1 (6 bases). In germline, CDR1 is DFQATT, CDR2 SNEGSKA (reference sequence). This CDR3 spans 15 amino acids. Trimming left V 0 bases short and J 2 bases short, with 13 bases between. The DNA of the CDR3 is TGCAGTGCTAGAGAAACAGGGACCACTCAAGAGACCCAGTACTTC. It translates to CSARETGTTQETQYF.

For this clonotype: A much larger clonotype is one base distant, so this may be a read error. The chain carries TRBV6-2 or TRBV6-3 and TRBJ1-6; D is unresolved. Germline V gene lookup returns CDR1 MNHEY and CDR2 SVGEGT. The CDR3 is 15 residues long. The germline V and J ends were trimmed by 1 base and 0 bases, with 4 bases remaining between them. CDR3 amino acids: CASSYWSSYNSPLHF. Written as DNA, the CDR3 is TGTGCCAGCAGTTACTGGAGCTCCTATAATTCACCCCTCCACTTT.